These 3 T cell receptor beta chains share one sample of origin, sequenced in a study of T cells in Graves' hyperthyroidism and ophthalmopathy. Authors of the study amplified TCR beta CDR3 regions from RNA transcripts. In the first-round RT-PCR of the TCR CDR3, the HTBI primer set was used. TCRdb fed the multiplex PCR reads into MiXCR, producing one record per CDR3 protein. The sample yields roughly 350,000 distinct CDR3 sequences, approximately 15% seen once. The sequenced sample consisted of blood. The receptors were gathered from a woman aged 25-40 years with Graves' hyperthyroidism.

The genes are TRBV19 and TRBJ2-7; 9 nucleotides align to TRBD2. V gave up 3 bases and J gave up 0 bases; unmatched junction bases: 12. CDR3 length equals 18 residues. CDR1 is LNHDA, CDR2 SQIVND, per germline (reference sequence). Here the CDR3 DNA reads TGTGCCAGTAGTATCGCTAGCGGGACCGGTGTTGACTCCTACGAGCAGTACTTC. Protein sequence: CASSIASGTGVDSYEQYF.

There are a few counts of this clonotype. The rearrangement links TRBV7-9 to TRBJ2-1; D possibly corresponds to TRBD2 (6 bases). V gave up 5 bases and J gave up 0 bases, with 23 bases separating them. The germline gives CDR1 SEHNR, CDR2 FQNEAQ (reference sequence). The CDR3 spans 19 residues. CDR3 protein: CASSPHSEGGSISYNEQFF. The CDR3 bases are TGTGCCAGCAGCCCGCACTCTGAGGGAGGAAGTATCTCCTACAATGAGCAGTTCTTC.

The chain uses TRBV20-1 and TRBJ2-7, with TRBD1 matching over 8 bases. Germline trimming cut 2 bases from V and 3 bases from J; bases unmatched to any gene: 6. This CDR3 contains 14 residues. Germline-derived CDR1 and CDR2 are DFQATT and SNEGSKA (reference sequence). In DNA, the CDR3 is TGCAGTGCTAGATCAGACAGGGGTATCTACGAGCAGTACTTC. Protein product: CSARSDRGIYEQYF.